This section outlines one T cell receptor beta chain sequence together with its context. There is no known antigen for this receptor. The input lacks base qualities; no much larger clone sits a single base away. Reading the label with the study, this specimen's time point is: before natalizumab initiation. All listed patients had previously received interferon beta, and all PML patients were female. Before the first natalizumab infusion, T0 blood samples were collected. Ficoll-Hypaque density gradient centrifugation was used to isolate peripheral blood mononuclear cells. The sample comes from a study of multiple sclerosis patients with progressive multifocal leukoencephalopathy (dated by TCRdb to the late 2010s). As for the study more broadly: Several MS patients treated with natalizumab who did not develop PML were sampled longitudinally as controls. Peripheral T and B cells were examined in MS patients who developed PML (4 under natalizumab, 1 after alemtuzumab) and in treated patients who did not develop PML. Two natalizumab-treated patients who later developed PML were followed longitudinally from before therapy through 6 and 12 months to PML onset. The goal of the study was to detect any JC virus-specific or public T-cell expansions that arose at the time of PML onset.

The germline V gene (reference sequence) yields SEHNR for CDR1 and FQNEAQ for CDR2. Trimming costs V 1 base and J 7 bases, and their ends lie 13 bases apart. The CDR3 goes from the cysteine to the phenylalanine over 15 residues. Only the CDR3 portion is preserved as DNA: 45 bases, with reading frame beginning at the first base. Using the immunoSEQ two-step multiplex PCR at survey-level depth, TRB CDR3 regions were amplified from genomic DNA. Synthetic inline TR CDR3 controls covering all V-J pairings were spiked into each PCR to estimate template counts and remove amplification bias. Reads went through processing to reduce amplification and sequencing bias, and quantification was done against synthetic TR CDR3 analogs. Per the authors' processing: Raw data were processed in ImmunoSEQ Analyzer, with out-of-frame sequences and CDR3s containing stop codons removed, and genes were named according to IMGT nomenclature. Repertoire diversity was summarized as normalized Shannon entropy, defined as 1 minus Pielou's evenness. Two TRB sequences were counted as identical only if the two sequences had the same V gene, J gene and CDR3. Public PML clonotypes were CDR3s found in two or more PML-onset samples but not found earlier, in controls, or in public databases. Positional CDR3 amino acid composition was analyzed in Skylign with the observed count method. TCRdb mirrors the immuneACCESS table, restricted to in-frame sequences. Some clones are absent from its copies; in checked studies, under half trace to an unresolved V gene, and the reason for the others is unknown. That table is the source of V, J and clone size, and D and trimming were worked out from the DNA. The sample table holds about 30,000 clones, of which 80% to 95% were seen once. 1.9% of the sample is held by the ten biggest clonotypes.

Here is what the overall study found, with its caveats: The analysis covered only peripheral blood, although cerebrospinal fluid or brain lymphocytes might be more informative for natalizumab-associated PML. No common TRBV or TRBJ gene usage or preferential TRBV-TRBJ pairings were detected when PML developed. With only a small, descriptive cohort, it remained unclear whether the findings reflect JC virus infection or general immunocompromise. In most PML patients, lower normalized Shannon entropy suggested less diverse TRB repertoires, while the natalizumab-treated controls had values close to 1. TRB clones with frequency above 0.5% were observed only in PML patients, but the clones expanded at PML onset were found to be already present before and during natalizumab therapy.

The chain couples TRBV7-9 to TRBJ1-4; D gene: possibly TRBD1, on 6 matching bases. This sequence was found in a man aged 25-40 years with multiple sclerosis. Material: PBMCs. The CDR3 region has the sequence CASSLVQGMSEKLFF. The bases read TGTGCCAGCAGCTTAGTGCAGGGGATGAGTGAAAAACTGTTTTTT.